The 11 T cell receptor beta chains reported below all come from one sample, sequenced in a study of T cells in Graves' hyperthyroidism and ophthalmopathy. RNA transcripts yielded amplified TCR beta CDR3 regions. The HTBI primer set was used in a first-round RT-PCR of the TCR CDR3. TCRdb fed the multiplex PCR reads into MiXCR, producing one record per CDR3 protein. The data hold under 750,000 distinct CDR3 sequences, with over 15% observed a single time. What was sequenced was blood. These receptors were taken from a woman aged 50 to 60 with Graves' hyperthyroidism that later progressed to Graves' ophthalmopathy.

This clonotype was observed a handful of times. The junction and the germline gene differ at one end; a read error may be behind it. The chain joins TRBV20-1 to TRBJ1-2; 7 bases agree with TRBD1. There are 12 residues in the CDR3. Germline values: CDR1 DFQATT, CDR2 SNEGSKA (reference sequence). The CDR3 bases are TGCAGTGCTAGTGGCCTCCGGGACAGCGGTCCCTTC. Translating gives CSASGLRDSGPF.

This clonotype showed up many times. The chain employs TRBV15 and TRBJ2-1; a possible D gene is TRBD1 (5 bases). The CDR3 is 14 amino acids. CDR1 is LNHNV and CDR2 is YYDKDF in the germline V gene (reference sequence). The V end lost 0 bases, the J end lost 12 bases, and 15 bases lay between the germline ends. The CDR3 DNA reads as TGTGCCACCAGCAGAGATCTTAGGGGTAAGGGGCAGTTCTTC. It codes for CATSRDLRGKGQFF.

This chain joins TRBV2 and TRBJ1-2; D remains ambiguous. CDR3 length: 12 residues. V shed 3 bases and J shed 8 bases, with 10 bases lying between them. Germline V gives CDR1 SNHLY, CDR2 FYNNEI. The CDR3 nucleotides are TGTGCCAGCAGTGACAATAGGGTGGGCTACACCTTC. This encodes CASSDNRVGYTF.

This clonotype showed up many times. The chain joins TRBV12-3 or TRBV12-4 to TRBJ2-7; D not certain. The V end lost 2 bases, the J end lost 5 bases, and 7 bases lay between the germline ends. CDR3 length equals 12 residues. The CDR3 DNA sequence: TGTGCCAGCAGTTTAAAGGTCCACGAGCAGTACTTC. This sequence encodes CASSLKVHEQYF.

This clonotype was seen only a few times. The gene calls are TRBV5-1 and TRBJ1-5; 8 nucleotides line up with TRBD1. Germline CDR1 reads SGHRS; CDR2 reads YFSETQ. The CDR3 is made up of 15 amino acids. V shed 4 bases, J shed 3 bases, and the junction held 6 bases outside the gene matches. The CDR3 DNA reads TGCGCCAGCAGCACAGGGACAGGCGACAATCAGCCCCAGCATTTT. The encoded protein is CASSTGTGDNQPQHF. The variable domain in full, with the rest retrieved from reference TRBV5-1 and TRBJ1-5, is KAGVTQTPRYLIKTRGQQVTLSCSPISGHRSVSWYQQTPGQGLQFLFEYFSETQRNKGNFPGRFSGRQFSNSRSEMNVSTLELGDSALYLCASSTGTGDNQPQHFGDGTRLSIL.

This clonotype has at least ten counts. The V gene is TRBV3-1, the J gene TRBJ2-5, with TRBD1 matching over 8 bases. Germline assignment: CDR1 LGHDT and CDR2 YNNKEL (reference sequence). The CDR3 consists of 16 residues. With V trimmed by 0 bases and J by 4 bases, 7 bases remained unmatched. CDR3 region: CASSQDPGTGAETQYF. In DNA form, the CDR3 reads TGTGCCAGCAGCCAAGACCCCGGGACAGGAGCAGAGACCCAGTACTTC.

This clonotype occurred many times. V and J are TRBV20-1 and TRBJ1-1; a possible D gene is TRBD1 (6 bases). Trimming removed 6 bases from V and 2 bases from J, with 13 bases in between. The CDR3 runs 13 residues. CDR1 is DFQATT, CDR2 SNEGSKA, per germline (reference sequence). As DNA, the CDR3 is TGCAGTGCGACCGGACAGATCAACACTGAAGCTTTCTTT. Its translation: CSATGQINTEAFF.

The rearrangement uses TRBV7-8 and TRBJ2-7; 10 bases are a match to TRBD1. The length of the CDR3 is 15 residues. The V and J ends lost 5 bases and 2 bases, in that order; junction bases with no gene match: 6. The germline CDR1 and CDR2 sequences are SGHVS and FQNEAQ. This CDR3 is CASSRGTGAAYEQYF. CDR3 bases: TGTGCCAGCAGCCGAGGGACAGGGGCAGCCTACGAGCAGTACTTC.

The genes are TRBV5-1 and TRBJ2-3, with 13 positions matching TRBD2. This CDR3 is 15 amino acids long. Germline loops: CDR1 SGHRS, CDR2 YFSETQ. V shed 4 bases and J 5 bases; nucleotides not matched to a gene: 4. CDR3 sequence (DNA): TGCGCCAGCAGCACGACTAGCGGGGGGTTAGATACGCAGTATTTT. Amino acids: CASSTTSGGLDTQYF.

This clonotype was detected many times. V gene TRBV7-8 combines with J gene TRBJ2-3; D not certain. V gave up 2 bases and J gave up 5 bases, with 5 bases separating them. Germline loops: CDR1 SGHVS, CDR2 FQNEAQ. The CDR3 is 12 amino acids. The CDR3 bases are TGTGCCAGCAGCTTAATTCTAGATACGCAGTATTTT. The encoded protein is CASSLILDTQYF.

The J gene is TRBJ1-2, the V gene TRBV19; no firm D call. The V end was cut by 5 bases, the J end by 7 bases, with 11 bases between. The germline gives CDR1 LNHDA, CDR2 SQIVND (reference sequence). The CDR3 extends over 12 amino acids. In DNA form, the CDR3 reads TGTGCCAGTAGTGGCGATTCGGGTGGCTACACCTTC. The encoded protein is CASSGDSGGYTF.